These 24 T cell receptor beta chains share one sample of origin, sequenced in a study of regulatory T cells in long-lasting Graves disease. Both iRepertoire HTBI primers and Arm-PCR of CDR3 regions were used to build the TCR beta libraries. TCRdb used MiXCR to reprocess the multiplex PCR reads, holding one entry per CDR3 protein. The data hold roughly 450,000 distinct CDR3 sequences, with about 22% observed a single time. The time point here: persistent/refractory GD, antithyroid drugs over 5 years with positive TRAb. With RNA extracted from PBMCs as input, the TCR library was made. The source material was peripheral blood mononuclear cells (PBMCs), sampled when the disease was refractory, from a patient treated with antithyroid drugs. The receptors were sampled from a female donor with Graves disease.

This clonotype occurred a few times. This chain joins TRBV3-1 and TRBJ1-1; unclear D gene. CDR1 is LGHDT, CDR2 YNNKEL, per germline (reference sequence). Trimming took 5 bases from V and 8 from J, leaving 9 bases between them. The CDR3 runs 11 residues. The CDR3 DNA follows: TGTGCCAGCAGCGAGCGGAGCGAAGCTTTCTTT. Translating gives CASSERSEAFF.

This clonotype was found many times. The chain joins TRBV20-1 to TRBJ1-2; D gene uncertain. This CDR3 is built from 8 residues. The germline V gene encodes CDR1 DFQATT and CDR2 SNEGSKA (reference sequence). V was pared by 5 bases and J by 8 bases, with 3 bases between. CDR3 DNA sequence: TGCAGTGCTTACGGCTACACCTTC. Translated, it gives CSAYGYTF.

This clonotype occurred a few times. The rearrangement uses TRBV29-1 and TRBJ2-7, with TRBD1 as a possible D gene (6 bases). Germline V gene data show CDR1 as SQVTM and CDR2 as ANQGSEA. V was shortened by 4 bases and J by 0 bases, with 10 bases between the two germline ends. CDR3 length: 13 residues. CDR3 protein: CSVGTDSSYEQYF. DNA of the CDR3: TGCAGCGTTGGAACGGACAGCTCCTACGAGCAGTACTTC.

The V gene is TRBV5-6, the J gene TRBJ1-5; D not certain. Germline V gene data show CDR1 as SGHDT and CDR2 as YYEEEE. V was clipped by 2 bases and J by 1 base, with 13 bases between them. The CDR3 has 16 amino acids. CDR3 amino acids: CASSFYFVGSNQPQHF. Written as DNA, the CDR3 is TGTGCCAGCAGCTTTTATTTCGTAGGAAGCAATCAGCCCCAGCATTTT.

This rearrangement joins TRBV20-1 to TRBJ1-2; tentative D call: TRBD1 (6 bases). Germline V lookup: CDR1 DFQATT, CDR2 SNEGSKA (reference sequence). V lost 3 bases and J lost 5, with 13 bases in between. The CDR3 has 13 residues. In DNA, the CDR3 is TGCAGTGCTAGTGGACAGACATCATATGGCTACACCTTC. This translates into CSASGQTSYGYTF.

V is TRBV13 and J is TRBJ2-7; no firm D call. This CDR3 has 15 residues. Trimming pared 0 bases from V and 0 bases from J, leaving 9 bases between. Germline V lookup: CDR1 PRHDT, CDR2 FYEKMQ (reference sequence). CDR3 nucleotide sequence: TGTGCCAGCAGCTTAGGTCTCTTTTCCTCCTACGAGCAGTACTTC. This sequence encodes CASSLGLFSSYEQYF.

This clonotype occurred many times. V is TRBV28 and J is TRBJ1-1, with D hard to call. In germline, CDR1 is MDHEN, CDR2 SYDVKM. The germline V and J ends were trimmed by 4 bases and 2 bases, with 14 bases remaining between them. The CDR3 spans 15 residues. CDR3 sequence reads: CASSSPAGGNTEAFF. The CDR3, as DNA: TGTGCCAGCAGTTCCCCCGCGGGAGGTAACACTGAAGCTTTCTTT. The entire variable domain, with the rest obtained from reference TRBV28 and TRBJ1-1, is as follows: DVKVTQSSRYLVKRTGEKVFLECVQDMDHENMFWYRQDPGLGLRLIYFSYDVKMKEKGDIPEGYSVSREKKERFSLILESASTNQTSMYLCASSSPAGGNTEAFFGQGTRLTVV.

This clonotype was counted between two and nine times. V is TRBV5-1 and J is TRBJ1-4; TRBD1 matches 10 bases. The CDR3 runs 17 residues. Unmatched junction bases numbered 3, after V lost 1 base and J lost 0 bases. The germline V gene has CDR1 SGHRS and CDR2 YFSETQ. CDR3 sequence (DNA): TGCGCCAGCAGCTTGCGGGGACAGGGGTCAACTAATGAAAAACTGTTTTTT. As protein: CASSLRGQGSTNEKLFF.

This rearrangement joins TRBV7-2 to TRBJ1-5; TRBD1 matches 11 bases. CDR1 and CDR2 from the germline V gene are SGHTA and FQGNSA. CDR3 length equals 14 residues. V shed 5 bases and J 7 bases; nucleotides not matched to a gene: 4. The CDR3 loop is CASSKDRGQQPQHF. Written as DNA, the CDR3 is TGTGCCAGCAGCAAGGACAGGGGGCAACAGCCCCAGCATTTT.

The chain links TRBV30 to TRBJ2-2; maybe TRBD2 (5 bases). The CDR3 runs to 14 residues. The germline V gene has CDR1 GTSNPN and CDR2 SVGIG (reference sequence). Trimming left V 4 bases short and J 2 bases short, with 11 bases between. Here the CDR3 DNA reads TGTGCCTGGAAGAGGGAAATAAACACCGGGGAGCTGTTTTTT. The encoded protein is CAWKREINTGELFF.

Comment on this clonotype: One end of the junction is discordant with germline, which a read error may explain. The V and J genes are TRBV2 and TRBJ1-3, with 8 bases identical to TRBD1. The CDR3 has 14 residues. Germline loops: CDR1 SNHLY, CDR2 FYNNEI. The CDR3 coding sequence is TGTGTCAGCAGGCAGGGGGCAGGAGGAAACACCATATATTTT. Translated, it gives CVSRQGAGGNTIYF.

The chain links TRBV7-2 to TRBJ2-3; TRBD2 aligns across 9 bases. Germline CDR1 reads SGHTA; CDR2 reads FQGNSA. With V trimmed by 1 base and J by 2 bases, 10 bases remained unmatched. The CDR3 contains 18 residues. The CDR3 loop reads CASSLDPLSGSVTDTQYF. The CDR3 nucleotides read TGTGCCAGCAGCTTAGATCCCCTTAGCGGGAGTGTCACAGATACGCAGTATTTT.

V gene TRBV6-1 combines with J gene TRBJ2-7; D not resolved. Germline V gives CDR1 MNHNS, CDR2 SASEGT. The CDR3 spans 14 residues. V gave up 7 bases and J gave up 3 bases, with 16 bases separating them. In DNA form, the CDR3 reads TGTGCCAGCAACCCCCGGTCAGACCACTACGAGCAGTACTTC. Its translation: CASNPRSDHYEQYF.

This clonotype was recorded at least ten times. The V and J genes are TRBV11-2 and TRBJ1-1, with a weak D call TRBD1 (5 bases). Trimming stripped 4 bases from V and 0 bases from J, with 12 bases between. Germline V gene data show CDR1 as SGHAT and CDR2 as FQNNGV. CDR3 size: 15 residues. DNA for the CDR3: TGTGCCAGCAGCTGGGGGGAAGCCATGAACACTGAAGCTTTCTTT. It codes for CASSWGEAMNTEAFF.

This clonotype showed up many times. CDR3 amino acids: CASSPDRDGGYTF. The CDR3 region has the DNA TGTGCCAGCAGCCCGGACAGGGATGGTGGCTACACCTTC. This chain connects TRBV19 to TRBJ1-2; 8 bases align to TRBD1. With 9 bases clipped from V and 7 bases from J, the junction kept 10 bases outside the gene matches. In germline, CDR1 is LNHDA, CDR2 SQIVND (reference sequence). The CDR3 loop spans 13 amino acids.

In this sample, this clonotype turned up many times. CDR3 nucleotides: TGTGCCAGCAGCTTATTGGGGGGACAAGCTTTCTTT. This gives the protein CASSLLGGQAFF. The chain links TRBV7-3 to TRBJ1-1, with D perhaps TRBD1 (5 bases). The CDR3 length is 12 residues. Per germline, CDR1 SGHTA and CDR2 FQGTGA. V was clipped by 2 bases and J by 9 bases, with 10 bases between them.

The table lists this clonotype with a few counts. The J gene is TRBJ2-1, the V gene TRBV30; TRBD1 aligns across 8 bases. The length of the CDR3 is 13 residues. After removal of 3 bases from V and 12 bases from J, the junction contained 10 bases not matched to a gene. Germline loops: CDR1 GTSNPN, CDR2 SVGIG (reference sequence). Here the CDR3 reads CAWSADRVERQFF. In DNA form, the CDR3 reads TGTGCCTGGAGCGCGGACAGGGTAGAGCGGCAGTTCTTC.

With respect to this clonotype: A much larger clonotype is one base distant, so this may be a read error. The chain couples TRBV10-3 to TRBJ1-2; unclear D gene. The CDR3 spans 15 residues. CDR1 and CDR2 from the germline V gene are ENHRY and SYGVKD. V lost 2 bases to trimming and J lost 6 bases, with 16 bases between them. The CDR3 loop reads CAISEPVGPRHGYTF. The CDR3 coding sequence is TGTGCCATCAGTGAGCCCGTAGGGCCTCGCCATGGCTACACCTTC.

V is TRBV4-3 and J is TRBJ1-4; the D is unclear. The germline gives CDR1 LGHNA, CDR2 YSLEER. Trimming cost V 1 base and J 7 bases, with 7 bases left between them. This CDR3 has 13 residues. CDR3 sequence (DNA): TGCGCCAGCAGCCAAGTTGGGCGTGAAAAACTGTTTTTT. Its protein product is CASSQVGREKLFF.

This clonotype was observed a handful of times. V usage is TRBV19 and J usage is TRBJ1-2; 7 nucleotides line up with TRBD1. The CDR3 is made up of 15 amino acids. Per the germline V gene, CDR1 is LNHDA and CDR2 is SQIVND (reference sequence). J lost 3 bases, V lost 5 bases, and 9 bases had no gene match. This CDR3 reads CASSSSRGGDYGYTF. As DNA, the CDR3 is TGTGCCAGTAGTTCCTCCAGGGGGGGTGACTATGGCTACACCTTC. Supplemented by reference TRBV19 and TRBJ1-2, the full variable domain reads DGGITQSPKYLFRKEGQNVTLSCEQNLNHDAMYWYRQDPGQGLRLIYYSQIVNDFQKGDIAEGYSVSREKKESFPLTVTSAQKNPTAFYLCASSSSRGGDYGYTFGSGTRLTVV.

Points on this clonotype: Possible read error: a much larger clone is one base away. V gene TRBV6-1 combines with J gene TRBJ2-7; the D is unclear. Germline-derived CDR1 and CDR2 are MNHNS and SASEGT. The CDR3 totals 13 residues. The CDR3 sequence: CASTKTLPYEQCF. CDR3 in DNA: TGTGCCAGCACCAAGACACTGCCCTACGAGCAGTGCTTC.

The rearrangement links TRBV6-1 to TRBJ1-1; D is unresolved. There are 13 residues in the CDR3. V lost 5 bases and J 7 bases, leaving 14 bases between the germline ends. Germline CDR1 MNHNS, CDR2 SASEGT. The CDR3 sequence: CASSKLSGFEAFF. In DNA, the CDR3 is TGTGCCAGCAGTAAACTTTCCGGGTTTGAAGCTTTCTTT.

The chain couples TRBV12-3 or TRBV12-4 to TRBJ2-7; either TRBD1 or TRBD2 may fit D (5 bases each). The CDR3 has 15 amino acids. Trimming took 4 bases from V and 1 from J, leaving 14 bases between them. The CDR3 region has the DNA TGTGCCAGCAGTTACGGGACCGGACGGTCCTACGAGCAGTACTTC. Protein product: CASSYGTGRSYEQYF.

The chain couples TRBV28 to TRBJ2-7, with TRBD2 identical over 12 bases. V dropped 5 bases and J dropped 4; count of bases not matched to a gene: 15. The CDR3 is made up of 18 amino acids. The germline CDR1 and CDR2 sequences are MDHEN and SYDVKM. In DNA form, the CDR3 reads TGTGCCAGCAGTCAACTAGCGGGAGGTTCCAGTGGAATATACGAGCAGTACTTC. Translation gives CASSQLAGGSSGIYEQYF.